This TCR beta chain was captured by sequencing in a study of blood T cell repertoires in COVID-19. Study information: COVID-19 samples collected from the United States, Italy and Spain covered acute and convalescent phases.

As originally analysed: Amplifying reference gene primers gave estimates of nucleated cell counts. Sequenced by immunoSEQ multiplex PCR; TCRdb stores in-frame clones only, minus some. The D gene and trimming were derived from the DNA, and the V and J assignments and clone size from that table. The sample has fewer than 110,000 clones, roughly 92% seen once. The CDR3 contains 16 residues. CDR1 and CDR2 from the germline V gene are ENHRY and SYGVKD. V lost 4 bases, J lost 1 base, and 5 bases stayed unmatched. This chain joins TRBV10-3 and TRBJ2-3; 10 nucleotides line up with TRBD2. Sequenced: peripheral blood. This receptor was taken from a man in his fifties with active COVID-19. CDR3 residues: CAISGAGTSGTDTQYF. The CDR3 nucleotides are TGTGCCATCAGTGGGGCCGGGACTAGCGGCACAGATACGCAGTATTTT.